Sequencing of this TCR beta chain was carried out in a study of blood T cell repertoires in COVID-19. Overall study: Acute and convalescent COVID-19 samples came from the United States, Italy and Spain. T cells, B-cell-depleted T cells, or PBMCs supplied cDNA or gDNA.

Original handling: Estimates of nucleated cell counts were drawn from the amplification of reference gene primers. Profiled with immunoSEQ multiplex PCR; TCRdb holds only in-frame clones, not every one. That table gives V, J and clone size, and the DNA gave D and trimming. This table has tens of thousands of clones, approximately 80% appearing once. V was clipped by 3 bases and J by 0 bases, with 10 bases between them. CDR3 size: 15 residues. Germline loops: CDR1 KGHSH, CDR2 LQKENI. The sequenced sample was peripheral blood. The chain links TRBV18 to TRBJ2-3, with a weak D call TRBD1 (6 bases). The receptor's source is a man aged 55 to 69 with acute or convalescent COVID-19. The CDR3 DNA sequence: TGTGCCAGCTCACCCCGGACAGCTAGCACAGATACGCAGTATTTT. This sequence encodes CASSPRTASTDTQYF.